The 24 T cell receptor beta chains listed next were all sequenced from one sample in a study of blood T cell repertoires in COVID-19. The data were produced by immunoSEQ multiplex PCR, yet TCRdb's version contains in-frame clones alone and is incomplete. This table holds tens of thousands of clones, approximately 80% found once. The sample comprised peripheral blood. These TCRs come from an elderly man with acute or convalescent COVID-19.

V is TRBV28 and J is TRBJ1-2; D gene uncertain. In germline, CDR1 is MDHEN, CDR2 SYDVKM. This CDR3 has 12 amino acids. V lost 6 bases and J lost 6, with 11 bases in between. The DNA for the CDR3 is TGTGCCAGCAGCCAAAGGGAGAATGGCTACACCTTC. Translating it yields CASSQRENGYTF.

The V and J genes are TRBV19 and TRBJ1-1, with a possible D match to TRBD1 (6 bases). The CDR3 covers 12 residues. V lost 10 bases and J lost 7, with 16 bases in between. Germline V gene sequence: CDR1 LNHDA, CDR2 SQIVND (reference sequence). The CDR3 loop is CATLTGQREAFF. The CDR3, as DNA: TGTGCCACTCTGACAGGACAACGTGAAGCTTTCTTT.

In nucleotides, the CDR3 is TGTGCCAGCAGCTTGCCGCGGCTAGCGGGAGGCTTAGAGACCCAGTACTTC. Protein sequence: CASSLPRLAGGLETQYF. This sequence joins TRBV5-8 and TRBJ2-5; 11 bases are a match to TRBD2. The CDR3 is 17 amino acids. V dropped 1 base and J dropped 4; count of bases not matched to a gene: 9. CDR1 and CDR2 from the germline V gene are SGHTS and YDEGEE. Complete variable domain (other parts from reference TRBV5-8 and TRBJ2-5): EAGVTQSPTHLIKTRGQQATLRCSPISGHTSVYWYQQALGLGLQFLLWYDEGEERNRGNFPPRFSGRQFPNYSSELNVNALELEDSALYLCASSLPRLAGGLETQYFGPGTRLLVL.

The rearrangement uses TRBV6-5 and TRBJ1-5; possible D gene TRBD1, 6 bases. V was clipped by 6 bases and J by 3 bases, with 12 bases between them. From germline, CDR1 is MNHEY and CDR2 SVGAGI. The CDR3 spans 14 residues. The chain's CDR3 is CASSGQRPNQPQHF. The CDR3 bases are TGTGCCAGCAGCGGACAGAGGCCCAATCAGCCCCAGCATTTT.

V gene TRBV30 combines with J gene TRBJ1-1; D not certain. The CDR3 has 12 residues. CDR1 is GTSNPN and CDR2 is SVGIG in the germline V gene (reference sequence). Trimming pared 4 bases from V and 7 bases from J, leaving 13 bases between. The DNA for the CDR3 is TGTGCCTGGATTACGGGTGTGGGTGAAGCTTTCTTT. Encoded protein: CAWITGVGEAFF.

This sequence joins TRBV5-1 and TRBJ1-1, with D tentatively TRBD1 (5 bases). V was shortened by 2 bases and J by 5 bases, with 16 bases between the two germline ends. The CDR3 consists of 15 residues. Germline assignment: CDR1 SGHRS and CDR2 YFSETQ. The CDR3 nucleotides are TGCGCCAGCAGCTTAACAGGCGTCGTGGAGACTGAAGCTTTCTTT. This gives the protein CASSLTGVVETEAFF. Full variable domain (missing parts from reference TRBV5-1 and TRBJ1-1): KAGVTQTPRYLIKTRGQQVTLSCSPISGHRSVSWYQQTPGQGLQFLFEYFSETQRNKGNFPGRFSGRQFSNSRSEMNVSTLELGDSALYLCASSLTGVVETEAFFGQGTRLTVV.

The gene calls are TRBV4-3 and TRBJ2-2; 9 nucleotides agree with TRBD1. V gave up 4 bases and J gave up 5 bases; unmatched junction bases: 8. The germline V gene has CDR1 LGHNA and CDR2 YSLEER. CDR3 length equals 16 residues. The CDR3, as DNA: TGCGCCAGCAGCCGGGCCGGGACAGGGAAAACCGGGGAGCTGTTTTTT. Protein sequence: CASSRAGTGKTGELFF.

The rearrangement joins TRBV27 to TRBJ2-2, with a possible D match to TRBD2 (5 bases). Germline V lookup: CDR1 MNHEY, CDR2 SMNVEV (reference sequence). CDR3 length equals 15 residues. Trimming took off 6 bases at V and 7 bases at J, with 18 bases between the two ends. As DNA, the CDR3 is TGTGCCAGCAGCTCTCTAGCAGCTGGGAGCGGGGAGCTGTTTTTT. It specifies CASSSLAAGSGELFF.

The CDR3, as DNA: TGTGCCAGCAACGTGGACAGGATTAGCAATCAGCCCCAGCATTTT. Amino acid sequence: CASNVDRISNQPQHF. This chain links TRBV7-2 with TRBJ1-5, with 7 bases aligning to TRBD1. V lost 7 bases, J lost 0 bases, and 6 bases stayed unmatched. The CDR3 is made up of 15 amino acids. Per the germline V gene, CDR1 is SGHTA and CDR2 is FQGNSA.

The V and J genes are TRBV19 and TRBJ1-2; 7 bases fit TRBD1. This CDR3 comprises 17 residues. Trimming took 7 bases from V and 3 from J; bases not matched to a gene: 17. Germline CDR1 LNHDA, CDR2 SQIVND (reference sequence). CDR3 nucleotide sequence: TGTGCCAGTATTGAGGGGACAGCTCGATATTCTCACTATGGCTACACCTTC. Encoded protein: CASIEGTARYSHYGYTF. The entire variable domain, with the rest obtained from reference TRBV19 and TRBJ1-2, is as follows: DGGITQSPKYLFRKEGQNVTLSCEQNLNHDAMYWYRQDPGQGLRLIYYSQIVNDFQKGDIAEGYSVSREKKESFPLTVTSAQKNPTAFYLCASIEGTARYSHYGYTFGSGTRLTVV.

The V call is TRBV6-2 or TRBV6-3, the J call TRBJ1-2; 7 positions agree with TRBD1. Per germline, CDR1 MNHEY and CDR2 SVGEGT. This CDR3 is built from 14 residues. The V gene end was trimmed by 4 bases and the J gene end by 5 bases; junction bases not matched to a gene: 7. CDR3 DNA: TGTGCCAGCAGTTCGTGGACAGGAAAGTATGGCTACACCTTC. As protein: CASSSWTGKYGYTF.

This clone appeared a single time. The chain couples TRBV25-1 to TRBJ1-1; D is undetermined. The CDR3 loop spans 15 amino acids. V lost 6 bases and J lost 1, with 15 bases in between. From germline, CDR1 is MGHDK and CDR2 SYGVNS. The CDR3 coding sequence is TGTGCCAGCAGCCAAAACGAGCCCGCGAACACTGAAGCTTTCTTT. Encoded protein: CASSQNEPANTEAFF.

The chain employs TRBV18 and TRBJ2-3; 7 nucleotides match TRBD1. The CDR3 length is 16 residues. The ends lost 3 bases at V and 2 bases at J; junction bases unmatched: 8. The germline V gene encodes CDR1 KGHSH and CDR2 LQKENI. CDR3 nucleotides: TGTGCCAGCTCACCGAGACAGGGAATTTACACAGATACGCAGTATTTT. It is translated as CASSPRQGIYTDTQYF.

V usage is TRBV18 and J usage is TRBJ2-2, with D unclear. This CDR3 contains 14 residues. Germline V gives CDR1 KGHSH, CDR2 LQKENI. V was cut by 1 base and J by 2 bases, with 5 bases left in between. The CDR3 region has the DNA TGTGCCAGCTCACCACTAGCAAACACCGGGGAGCTGTTTTTT. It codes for CASSPLANTGELFF.

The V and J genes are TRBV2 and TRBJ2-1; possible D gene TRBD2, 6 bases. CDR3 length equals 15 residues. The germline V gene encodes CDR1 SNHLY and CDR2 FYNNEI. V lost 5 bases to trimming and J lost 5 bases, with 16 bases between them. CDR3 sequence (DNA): TGTGCCAGCAGTCCTACTAGGAGGGCAAACAATGAGCAGTTCTTC. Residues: CASSPTRRANNEQFF.

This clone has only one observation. The CDR3, as DNA: TGTGCCAGCAGTTACTCCGGCCAGGGGGTCTCCTACGAGCAGTACTTC. Its protein product is CASSYSGQGVSYEQYF. The chain employs TRBV6-2 or TRBV6-3 and TRBJ2-7, with 7 bases that match TRBD1. This CDR3 comprises 16 residues. CDR1 MNHEY and CDR2 SVGEGT come from the germline V gene. V gave up 0 bases and J gave up 0 bases; unmatched junction bases: 5.

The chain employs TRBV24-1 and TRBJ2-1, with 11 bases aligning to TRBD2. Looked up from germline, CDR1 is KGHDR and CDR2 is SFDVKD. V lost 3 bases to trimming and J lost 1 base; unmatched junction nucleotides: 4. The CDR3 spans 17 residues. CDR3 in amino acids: CATSDGGTSGSYNEQFF. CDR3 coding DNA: TGTGCCACCAGTGATGGGGGGACTAGCGGTTCCTACAATGAGCAGTTCTTC.

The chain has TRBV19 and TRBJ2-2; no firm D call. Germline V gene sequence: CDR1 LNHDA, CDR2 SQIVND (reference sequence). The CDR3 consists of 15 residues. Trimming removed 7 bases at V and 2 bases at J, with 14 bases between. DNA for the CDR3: TGTGCCAGTAATTACCCAGGCGCCAACACCGGGGAGCTGTTTTTT. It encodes CASNYPGANTGELFF.

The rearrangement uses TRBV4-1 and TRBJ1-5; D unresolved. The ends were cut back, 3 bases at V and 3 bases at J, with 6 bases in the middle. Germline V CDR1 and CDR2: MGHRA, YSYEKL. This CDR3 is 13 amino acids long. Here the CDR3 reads CASSHGPNQPQHF. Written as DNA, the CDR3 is TGCGCCAGCAGCCATGGGCCCAATCAGCCCCAGCATTTT.

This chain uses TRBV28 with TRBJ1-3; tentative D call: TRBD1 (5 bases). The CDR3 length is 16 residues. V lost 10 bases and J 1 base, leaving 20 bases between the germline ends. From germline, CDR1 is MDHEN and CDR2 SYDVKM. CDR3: CATGGAKGVSGNTIYF. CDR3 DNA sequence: TGTGCCACCGGGGGAGCGAAAGGGGTATCTGGAAACACCATATATTTT.

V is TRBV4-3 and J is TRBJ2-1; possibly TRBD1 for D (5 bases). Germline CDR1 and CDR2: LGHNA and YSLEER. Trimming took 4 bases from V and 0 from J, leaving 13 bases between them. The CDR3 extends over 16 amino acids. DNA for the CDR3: TGCGCCAGCAGCCTGATTACAGGCGGCTCCTACAATGAGCAGTTCTTC. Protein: CASSLITGGSYNEQFF.

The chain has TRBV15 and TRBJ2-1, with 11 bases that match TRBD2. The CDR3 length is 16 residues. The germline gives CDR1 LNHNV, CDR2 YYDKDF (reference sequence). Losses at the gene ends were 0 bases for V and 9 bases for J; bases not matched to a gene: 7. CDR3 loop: CATSRDLTSGSIEQFF. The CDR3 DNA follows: TGTGCCACCAGCAGAGATCTAACTAGCGGGAGTATTGAGCAGTTCTTC.

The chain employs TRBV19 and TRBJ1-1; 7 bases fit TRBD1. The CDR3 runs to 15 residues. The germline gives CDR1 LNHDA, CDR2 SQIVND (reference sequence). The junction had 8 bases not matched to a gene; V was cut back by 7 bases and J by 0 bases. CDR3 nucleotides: TGTGCCAGTAACGGCAGGGGGAAAATGAACACTGAAGCTTTCTTT. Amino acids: CASNGRGKMNTEAFF.

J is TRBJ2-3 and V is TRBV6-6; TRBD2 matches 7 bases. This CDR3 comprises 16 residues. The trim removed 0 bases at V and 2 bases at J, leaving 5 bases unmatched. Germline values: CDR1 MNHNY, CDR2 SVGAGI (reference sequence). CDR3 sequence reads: CASSYSGTTLTDTQYF. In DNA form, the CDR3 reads TGTGCCAGCAGTTACTCTGGGACTACCCTCACAGATACGCAGTATTTT.